This TCR beta chain was obtained from a study of beta chain features in type 1 diabetes. Study results and caveats: A greater similarity of naive, central memory and Treg TCRB repertoires was seen among patients than among healthy donors.

Sequencing targeted expressed TCRB transcripts, as all isolated RNA had been reverse transcribed. Regulatory, naive and central memory T cell samples averaged roughly 4 million reads. Data came from immunoSEQ multiplex PCR; TCRdb stores just in-frame clones and leaves some out. Of some 900,000 clones in the sample, about a sixth were seen once. On this clone itself: Antigen specificity is unknown.

V gave up 7 bases and J gave up 5 bases; unmatched junction bases: 14. The V gene's germline CDR1 is MNHEY and CDR2 SMNVEV (reference sequence). The CDR3 covers 17 residues. This sequence originates from a woman aged 18-35 years in good health. The sample was naive CD4+ T cells from blood. The rearrangement uses TRBV27 and TRBJ2-5; 12 bases are a match to TRBD1. CDR3 amino acids: CASMRTGTGGFGETQYF. The CDR3, as DNA: TGTGCCAGCATGCGAACCGGGACAGGGGGCTTTGGGGAGACCCAGTACTTC.